This T cell receptor (beta chain) was observed in a study of human T cells and chemical hapten exposure. The CDR3 covers 13 residues. In germline, CDR1 is GTSNPN, CDR2 SVGIG (reference sequence). Losses at the gene ends were 6 bases for V and 4 bases for J; bases not matched to a gene: 9. Time point of the sample: patch test 1, 2 weeks after DPC sensitization. As to treatment: therapeutic diphenylcyclopropenone sensitization with weekly scalp DPC. Individual cDNA molecules in this library carried unique molecular identifiers. TCRdb itself ran the RACE reads through MiXCR, one entry per CDR3 protein. The data contain 180,000 or so distinct CDR3 sequences, around 22% of them singletons.

This sample comprised whole blood, obtained in connection with sensitization to the hapten diphenylcyclopropenone (DPC). This clonotype was obtained from a woman aged 45 to 65 with alopecia areata. Some clones in this sample may be carry-over from other donors' samples. The chain joins TRBV30 to TRBJ2-7; 7 bases are a match to TRBD2. In nucleotides, the CDR3 is TGTGCCTGCCCCCCGGGGGGAGAATACGAGCAGTACTTC. Protein product: CACPPGGEYEQYF.